This T cell receptor beta chain stems from a study of shared clonotypes between healthy human individuals. With 4 bases clipped from V and 3 bases from J, the junction kept 2 bases outside the gene matches. Germline V gene lookup returns CDR1 SGHDT and CDR2 YYEEEE. This CDR3 has 13 amino acids. Clones were sequenced by immunoSEQ multiplex PCR, and TCRdb holds only the in-frame ones, with some missing. The sample carries 2 million to 2.5 million clones, 93% recorded once. Material: naive CD4+ T cells from PBMCs. Stated subset: CD45RA+ positively selected. The receptor comes from a man aged 18-30 years in good health. Some clones in this sample may be carry-over from other donors' samples. The chain links TRBV5-6 to TRBJ2-3; 7 positions match TRBD1. The CDR3 sequence is CASSVTGTDTQYF. For the CDR3, the DNA is TGTGCCAGCAGCGTGACAGGGACAGATACGCAGTATTTT.